This T cell receptor (beta chain) emerged from a study of spatial heterogeneity in lung cancer. As for time point: blood at routine non-recurrence follow-up after resection. Sequencing covered unsorted whole RNA taken from tumor, nontumor lung or frozen PBMC. This clonotype showed up many times. TCRdb itself ran the 5' RACE reads through MiXCR, one entry per CDR3 protein. The sample includes around 110,000 distinct CDR3 sequences, 10% to 15% of them seen just once. The sequenced sample was PBMCs, obtained at follow-up. The clonotype comes from a male donor with early-stage non-small cell lung cancer.

The CDR3 nucleotides read TGCGCCAGCAGCTTAAGGACAGGCTCCTACGAGCAGTACTTC. Translating gives CASSLRTGSYEQYF. The V and J genes are TRBV5-1 and TRBJ2-7, with 7 bases identical to TRBD1. The germline CDR1 and CDR2 sequences are SGHRS and YFSETQ. The CDR3 extends over 14 amino acids. Unmatched junction bases numbered 2, after V lost 2 bases and J lost 0 bases.